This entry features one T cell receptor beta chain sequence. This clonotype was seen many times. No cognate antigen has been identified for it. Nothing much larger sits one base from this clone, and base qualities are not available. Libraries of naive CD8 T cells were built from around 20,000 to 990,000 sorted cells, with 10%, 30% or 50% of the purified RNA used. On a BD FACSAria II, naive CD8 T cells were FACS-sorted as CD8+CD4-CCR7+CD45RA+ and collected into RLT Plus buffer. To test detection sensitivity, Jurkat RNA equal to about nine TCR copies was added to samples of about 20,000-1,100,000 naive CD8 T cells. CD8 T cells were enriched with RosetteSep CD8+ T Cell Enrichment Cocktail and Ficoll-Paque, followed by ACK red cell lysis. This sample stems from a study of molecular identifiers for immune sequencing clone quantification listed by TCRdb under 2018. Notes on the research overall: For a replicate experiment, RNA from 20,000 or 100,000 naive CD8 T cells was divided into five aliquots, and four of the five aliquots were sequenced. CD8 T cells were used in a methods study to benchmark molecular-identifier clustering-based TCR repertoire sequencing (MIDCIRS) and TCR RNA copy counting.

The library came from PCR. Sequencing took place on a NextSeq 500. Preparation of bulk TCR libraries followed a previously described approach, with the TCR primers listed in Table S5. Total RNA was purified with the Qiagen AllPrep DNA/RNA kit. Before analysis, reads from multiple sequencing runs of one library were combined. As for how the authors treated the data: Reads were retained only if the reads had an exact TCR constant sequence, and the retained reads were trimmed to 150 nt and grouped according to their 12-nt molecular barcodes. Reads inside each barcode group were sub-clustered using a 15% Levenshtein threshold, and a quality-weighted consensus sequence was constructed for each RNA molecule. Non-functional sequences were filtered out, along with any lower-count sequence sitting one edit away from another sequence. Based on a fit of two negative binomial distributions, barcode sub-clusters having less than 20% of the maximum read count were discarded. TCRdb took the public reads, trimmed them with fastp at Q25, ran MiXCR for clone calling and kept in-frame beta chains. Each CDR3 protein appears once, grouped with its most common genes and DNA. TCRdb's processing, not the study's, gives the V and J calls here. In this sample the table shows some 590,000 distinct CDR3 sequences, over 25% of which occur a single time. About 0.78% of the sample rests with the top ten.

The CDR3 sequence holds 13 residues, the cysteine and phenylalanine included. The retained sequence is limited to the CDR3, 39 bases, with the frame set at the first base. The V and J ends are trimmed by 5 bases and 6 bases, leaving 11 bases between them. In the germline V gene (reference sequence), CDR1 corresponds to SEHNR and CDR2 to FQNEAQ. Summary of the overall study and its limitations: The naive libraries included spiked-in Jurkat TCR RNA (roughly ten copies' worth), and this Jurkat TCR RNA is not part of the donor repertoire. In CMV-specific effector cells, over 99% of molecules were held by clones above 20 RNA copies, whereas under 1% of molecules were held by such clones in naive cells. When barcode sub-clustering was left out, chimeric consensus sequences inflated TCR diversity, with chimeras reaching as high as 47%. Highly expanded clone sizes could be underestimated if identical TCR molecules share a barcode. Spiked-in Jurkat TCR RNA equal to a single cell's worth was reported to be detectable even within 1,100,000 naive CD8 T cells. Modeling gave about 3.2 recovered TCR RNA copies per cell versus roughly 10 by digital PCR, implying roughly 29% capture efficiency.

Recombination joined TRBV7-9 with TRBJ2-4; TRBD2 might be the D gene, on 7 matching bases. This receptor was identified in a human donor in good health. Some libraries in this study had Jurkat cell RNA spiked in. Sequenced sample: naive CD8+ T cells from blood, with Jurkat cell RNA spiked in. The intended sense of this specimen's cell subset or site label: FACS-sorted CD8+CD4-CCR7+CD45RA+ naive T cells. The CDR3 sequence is CASSGGAVNIQYF. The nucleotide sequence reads TGTGCCAGCAGCGGGGGGGCCGTAAACATTCAGTACTTC.